This T cell receptor (beta chain) was identified during a study of a mutant IDH1 vaccine in newly diagnosed glioma. Produced via immunoSEQ multiplex PCR; TCRdb's table is partial and in-frame only. The sample records tens of thousands of clones, around 76% being singletons. Concerning this clone itself: What it recognizes is unknown.

CDR1 is SGDLS and CDR2 is YYNGEE in the germline V gene. The length of the CDR3 is 15 residues. The germline V and J ends were trimmed by 0 bases and 0 bases, with 10 bases remaining between them. Documented time point: week 47, end of study. With topical imiquimod, each dose of the vaccine consisted of 300 ug of mutant IDH1 20-mer peptide. This chain uses TRBV9 with TRBJ2-7, with TRBD1 as a possible D gene (6 bases). The sequencing here drew on PBMCs, taken from a glioma patient whose treatment included an IDH1 peptide vaccine. The receptor comes from a man aged 40-50 years with glioma. Some clones in this sample may be carry-over from other donors' samples. The CDR3 nucleotides are TGTGCCAGCAGCGTAGGACAGGCACCCTCCTACGAGCAGTACTTC. Encoded protein: CASSVGQAPSYEQYF.